A selection of T cell receptor beta chains follows, all from one sample in a study of shared clonotypes between healthy human individuals. Libraries were prepared by immunoSEQ multiplex PCR; TCRdb keeps only in-frame clonotypes and omits some of them. The top ten clones hold 0.11% of a sample with hundreds of thousands of clones, around 96% of them seen once. Sequenced material: naive CD8+ T cells sorted from blood. These receptors were obtained from a woman in her thirties in good health. Each CDR3 is given with its conserved first and last residue. The order of the fields is clone size, V gene, J gene, D gene, CDR3 protein, CDR3 DNA. D genes are given only for firm matches. A row's size may be missing; if present it is once, few, many or a size class.

abundance: -
v_gene: TRBV4-1
j_gene: TRBJ2-3
d_gene: TRBD1
CDR3aa: CASSQRSGTGYRTDTQYF
CDR3nt: TGCGCCAGCAGCCAAAGAAGTGGGACAGGGTATCGGACAGATACGCAGTATTTT

abundance: -
v_gene: TRBV7-6
j_gene: TRBJ2-5
d_gene: -
CDR3aa: CASSYFGSLETQYF
CDR3nt: TGTGCCAGCAGCTACTTCGGGAGTTTGGAGACCCAGTACTTC

abundance: -
v_gene: TRBV5-1
j_gene: TRBJ2-7
d_gene: -
CDR3aa: CASSLEAAATYEQYF
CDR3nt: TGCGCCAGCAGCTTGGAGGCCGCCGCCACCTACGAGCAGTACTTC

abundance: -
v_gene: TRBV7-9
j_gene: TRBJ2-7
d_gene: -
CDR3aa: CASSLAQGSGYEQYF
CDR3nt: TGTGCCAGCAGCTTAGCGCAGGGGAGTGGGTACGAGCAGTACTTC

abundance: -
v_gene: TRBV25-1
j_gene: TRBJ1-1
d_gene: -
CDR3aa: CASRQDSGWGTEAFF
CDR3nt: TGTGCCAGCCGCCAAGATTCAGGCTGGGGCACTGAAGCTTTCTTT

abundance: -
v_gene: TRBV6-5
j_gene: TRBJ2-1
d_gene: TRBD2
CDR3aa: CASSGTRFNEQFF
CDR3nt: TGTGCCAGCAGCGGGACTAGGTTCAATGAGCAGTTCTTC

abundance: -
v_gene: TRBV14
j_gene: TRBJ2-5
d_gene: TRBD2
CDR3aa: CASSQTSGSGETQYF
CDR3nt: TGTGCCAGCAGCCAAACTAGCGGGAGTGGAGAGACCCAGTACTTC

abundance: once
v_gene: TRBV27
j_gene: TRBJ2-7
d_gene: -
CDR3aa: CASSLEGVHSYEQYF
CDR3nt: TGTGCCAGCAGTTTGGAGGGGGTTCACTCCTACGAGCAGTACTTC

abundance: -
v_gene: TRBV28
j_gene: TRBJ1-5
d_gene: -
CDR3aa: CASTPEGYSNQPQHF
CDR3nt: TGTGCCAGCACCCCTGAGGGATATAGCAATCAGCCCCAGCATTTT

abundance: -
v_gene: TRBV14
j_gene: TRBJ2-7
d_gene: TRBD2
CDR3aa: CASSQGFGRDEQYF
CDR3nt: TGTGCCAGCAGCCAAGGGTTCGGGAGGGACGAGCAGTACTTC

abundance: -
v_gene: TRBV7-2
j_gene: TRBJ1-1
d_gene: -
CDR3aa: CASSLAAGGTEAFF
CDR3nt: TGTGCCAGCAGCTTAGCGGCAGGAGGAACTGAAGCTTTCTTT

abundance: -
v_gene: TRBV5-6
j_gene: TRBJ2-3
d_gene: TRBD2
CDR3aa: CASSLEIAGDTDTQYF
CDR3nt: TGTGCCAGCAGCTTGGAGATAGCGGGAGACACAGATACGCAGTATTTT

abundance: once
v_gene: TRBV2
j_gene: TRBJ2-7
d_gene: TRBD2
CDR3aa: CASRRLGGRAGHYEQYF
CDR3nt: TGTGCCAGCAGGCGACTGGGCGGGAGGGCCGGTCACTACGAGCAGTACTTC

abundance: -
v_gene: TRBV19
j_gene: TRBJ1-1
d_gene: -
CDR3aa: CASSMRGTTGQEGAFF
CDR3nt: TGTGCCAGTAGTATGAGGGGTACGACAGGTCAGGAGGGAGCTTTCTTT